This paragraph covers one T cell receptor beta chain sequence. Its antigen is not known. Other DNA sequences in the same sample also yield this CDR3. This sample was taken from a study of shared clonotypes between healthy human individuals. Per the study methods: ImmunoSEQ junction-only sequences lacked quality scores, so their filtering differed. The repertoire was sequenced with immunoSEQ multiplex PCR; TCRdb's copy has only in-frame clones and lacks some. That table furnishes V, J and clone size, whereas the DNA furnished D and trimming. The sample holds about 490,000 clones, around 80% seen once. Study conclusions and caveats: Donor scarcity curtailed the genetic and exposure-history diversity represented herein.

The CDR3 sequence is 12 residues long. V dropped 2 bases and J dropped 3 bases, with 6 bases sitting between them. CDR1 is SGHNT, CDR2 YYREEE, per germline (reference sequence). Unsorted samples, those not sorted, used roughly 100 million PBMCs for genomic DNA. This sequence was found in a woman aged 40 to 50 in good health. Some clones in this sample may be carry-over from other donors' samples. Source material: PBMCs. This rearrangement joins TRBV5-4 to TRBJ2-7; D gene unclear. The chain's CDR3 is CASSFGVYEQYF. In DNA, the CDR3 is TGTGCCAGCAGCTTTGGGGTCTACGAGCAGTACTTC.